This T cell receptor (beta chain) was captured in a study of technical replicates of blood from a handful of donors. The repertoire was sequenced with immunoSEQ multiplex PCR; TCRdb's copy has only in-frame clones and lacks some. The sample has some 48,000 clones; about 93% are singletons. This clone was seen only once. Germline V lookup: CDR1 MNHNY, CDR2 SVGAGI (reference sequence). CDR3 length: 16 amino acids. V lost 2 bases to trimming and J lost 3 bases; unmatched junction nucleotides: 10. The sequencing sample was made of PBMCs. The origin of this receptor is a human donor in good health. Some clones in this sample may be carry-over from other donors' samples. The J gene is TRBJ2-7, the V gene TRBV6-6; 7 positions match TRBD2. CDR3 sequence (DNA): TGTGCCAGCAGTTACAGCGGGGCCGATGCCGGCTACGAGCAGTACTTC. It is translated as CASSYSGADAGYEQYF.